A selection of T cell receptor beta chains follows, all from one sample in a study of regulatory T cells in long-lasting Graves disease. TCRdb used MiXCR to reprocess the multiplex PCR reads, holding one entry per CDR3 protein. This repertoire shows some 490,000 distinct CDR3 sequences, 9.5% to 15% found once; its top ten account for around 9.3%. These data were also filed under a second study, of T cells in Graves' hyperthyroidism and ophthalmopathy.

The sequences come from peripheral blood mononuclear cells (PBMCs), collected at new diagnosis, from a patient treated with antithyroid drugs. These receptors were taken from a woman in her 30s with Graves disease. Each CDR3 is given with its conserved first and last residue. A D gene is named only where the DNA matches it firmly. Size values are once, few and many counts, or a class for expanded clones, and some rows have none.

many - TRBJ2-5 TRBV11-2 CASSRTSIETQYF TGTGCCAGCAGCCGAACTAGTATCGAGACCCAGTACTTC
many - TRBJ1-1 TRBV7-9 CASSAQRGNTEAFF TGTGCCAGCAGTGCCCAGCGCGGGAACACTGAAGCTTTCTTT
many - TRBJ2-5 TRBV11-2 CASSRVGGFQETQYF TGTGCCAGCAGCCGAGTTGGAGGTTTCCAAGAGACCCAGTACTTC
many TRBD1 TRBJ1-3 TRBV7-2 CASSPQTGAGNTIYF TGTGCCAGCAGCCCCCAAACAGGGGCTGGAAACACCATATATTTT
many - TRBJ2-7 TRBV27 CASSPSGWGKYEQYF TGTGCCAGCAGTCCGTCGGGGTGGGGGAAGTACGAGCAGTACTTC
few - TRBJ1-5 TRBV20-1 CSAPDRGPQHF TGCAGTGCTCCCGATCGGGGGCCCCAGCATTTT
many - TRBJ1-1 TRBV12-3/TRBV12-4 CASSSGGGRVTEAFF TGTGCCAGCAGTTCCGGGGGCGGGAGGGTCACTGAAGCTTTCTTT
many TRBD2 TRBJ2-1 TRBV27 CASSARRESHEQFF TGTGCCAGCTCAGCCCGGCGGGAGTCCCATGAGCAGTTCTTC
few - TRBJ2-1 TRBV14 CASSLSSDWNEQFF TGTGCCAGCAGCCTCTCAAGCGACTGGAATGAGCAGTTCTTC
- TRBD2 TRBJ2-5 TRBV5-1 CASSLFGTSRETQYF TGCGCCAGCAGTTTATTCGGGACTAGCCGGGAGACCCAGTACTTC
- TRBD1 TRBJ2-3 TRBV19 CASSWAGGASSTDTQYF TGTGCCAGTAGTTGGGCAGGGGGCGCCTCGAGCACAGATACGCAGTATTTT
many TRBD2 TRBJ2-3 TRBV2 CANPQLAGASDTQYF TGTGCCAACCCCCAACTAGCGGGAGCATCAGATACGCAGTATTTT
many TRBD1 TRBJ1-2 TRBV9 CASSLMTGSTYGYTF TGTGCCAGCAGCCTCATGACAGGGTCAACCTATGGCTACACCTTC
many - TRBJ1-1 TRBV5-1 CASSWNPGANLGDTEAFF TGCGCCAGCAGCTGGAACCCGGGAGCCAATTTAGGGGACACTGAAGCTTTCTTT
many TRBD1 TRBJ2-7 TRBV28 CASRTAGTGVYEQYF TGTGCCAGCAGGACCGCCGGGACAGGGGTGTACGAGCAGTACTTC
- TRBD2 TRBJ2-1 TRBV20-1 CSALAGRDEQFF TGCAGTGCCCTAGCGGGACGGGATGAGCAGTTCTTC
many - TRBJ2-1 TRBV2 CASIRDPYNEQFF TGTGCCAGCATACGGGATCCCTACAATGAGCAGTTCTTC
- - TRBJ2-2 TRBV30 CAWSAWGVGELFF TGTGCCTGGAGTGCCTGGGGGGTCGGGGAGCTGTTTTTT
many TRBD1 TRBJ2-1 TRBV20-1 CSARGDRGLYNEQFF TGCAGTGCTAGGGGTGACAGGGGGCTGTACAATGAGCAGTTCTTC
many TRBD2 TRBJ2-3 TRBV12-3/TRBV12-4 CASSGTSYTDTQYF TGTGCCAGCAGCGGGACTAGCTACACAGATACGCAGTATTTT
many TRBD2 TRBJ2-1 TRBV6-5 CASSYLLTSGERNEQFF TGTGCCAGCAGTTACTTACTGACTAGCGGGGAACGGAATGAGCAGTTCTTC
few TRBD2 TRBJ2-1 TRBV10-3 CAISESAGGEQFF TGTGCCATCAGTGAGTCTGCGGGAGGAGAGCAGTTCTTC
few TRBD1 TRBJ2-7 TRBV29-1 CSVNSGTGTYEQYF TGCAGCGTCAACTCCGGGACAGGCACATACGAGCAGTACTTC
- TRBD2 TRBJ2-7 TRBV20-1 CSANSPSGSYEQYF TGCAGTGCTAATTCGCCTAGCGGTTCCTACGAGCAGTACTTC